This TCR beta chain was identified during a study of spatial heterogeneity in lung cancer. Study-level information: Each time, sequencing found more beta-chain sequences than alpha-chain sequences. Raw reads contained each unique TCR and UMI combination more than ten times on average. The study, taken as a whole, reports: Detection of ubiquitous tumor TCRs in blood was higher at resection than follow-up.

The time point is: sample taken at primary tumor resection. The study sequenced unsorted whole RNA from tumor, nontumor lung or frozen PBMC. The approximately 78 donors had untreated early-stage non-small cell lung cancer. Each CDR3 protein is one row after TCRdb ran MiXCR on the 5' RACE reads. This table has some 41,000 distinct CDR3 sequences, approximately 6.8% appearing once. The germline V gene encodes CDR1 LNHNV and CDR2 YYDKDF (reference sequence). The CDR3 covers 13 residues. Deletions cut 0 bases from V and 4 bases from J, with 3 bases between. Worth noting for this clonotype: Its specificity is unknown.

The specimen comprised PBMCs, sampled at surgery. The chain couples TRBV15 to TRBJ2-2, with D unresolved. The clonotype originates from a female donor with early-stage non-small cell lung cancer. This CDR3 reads CATSRDLTGELFF. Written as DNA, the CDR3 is TGTGCCACCAGCAGAGACCTCACCGGGGAGCTGTTTTTT.